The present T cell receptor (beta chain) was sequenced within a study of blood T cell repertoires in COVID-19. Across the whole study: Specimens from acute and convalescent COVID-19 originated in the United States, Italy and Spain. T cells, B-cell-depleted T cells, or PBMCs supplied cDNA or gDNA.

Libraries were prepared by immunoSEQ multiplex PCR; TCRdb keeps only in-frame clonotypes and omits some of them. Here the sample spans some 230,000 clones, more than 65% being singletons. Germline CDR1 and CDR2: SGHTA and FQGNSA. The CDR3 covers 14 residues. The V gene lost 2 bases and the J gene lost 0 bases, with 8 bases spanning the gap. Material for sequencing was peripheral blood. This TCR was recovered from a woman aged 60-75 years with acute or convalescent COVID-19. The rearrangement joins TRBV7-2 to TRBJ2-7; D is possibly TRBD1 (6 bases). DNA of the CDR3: TGTGCCAGCAGCTTACAGGGGAGCTCCTACGAGCAGTACTTC. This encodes CASSLQGSSYEQYF.